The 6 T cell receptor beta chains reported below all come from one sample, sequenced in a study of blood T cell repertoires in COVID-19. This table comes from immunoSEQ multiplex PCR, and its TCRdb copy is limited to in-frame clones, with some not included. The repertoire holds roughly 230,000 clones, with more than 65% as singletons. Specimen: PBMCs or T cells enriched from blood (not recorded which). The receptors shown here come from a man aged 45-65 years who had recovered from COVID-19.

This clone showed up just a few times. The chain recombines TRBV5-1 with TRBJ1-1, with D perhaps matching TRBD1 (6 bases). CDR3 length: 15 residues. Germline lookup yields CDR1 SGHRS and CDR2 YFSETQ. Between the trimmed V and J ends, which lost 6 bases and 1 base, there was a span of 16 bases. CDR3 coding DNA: TGCGCCAGCACCCTAACCGGGACAACGAACACTGAAGCTTTCTTT. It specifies CASTLTGTTNTEAFF.

CDR3: CASSQETDRYTF. In DNA form, the CDR3 reads TGCGCCAGCAGCCAAGAGACGGACAGGTACACCTTC. The chain has TRBV4-1 and TRBJ1-2, with 7 bases that match TRBD1. The germline V gene has CDR1 MGHRA and CDR2 YSYEKL. This CDR3 region has 12 residues. V was pared by 0 bases and J by 11 bases, with 3 bases of the junction left unmatched.

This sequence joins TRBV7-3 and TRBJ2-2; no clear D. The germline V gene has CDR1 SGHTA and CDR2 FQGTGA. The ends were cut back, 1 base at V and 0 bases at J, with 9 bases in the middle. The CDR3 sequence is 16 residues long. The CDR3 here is CASSLNTPSNTGELFF. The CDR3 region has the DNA TGTGCCAGCAGCTTAAACACGCCATCGAACACCGGGGAGCTGTTTTTT.

The CDR3 here is CASGLTSEVYETQYF. CDR3 nucleotide sequence: TGTGCTAGTGGTTTGACTAGCGAGGTCTACGAGACCCAGTACTTC. The chain has TRBV12-5 and TRBJ2-5, with 7 nucleotides matching TRBD2. Germline-derived CDR1 and CDR2 are LGHNT and FRNRAP. V shed 2 bases and J 5 bases; nucleotides not matched to a gene: 8. CDR3 length equals 15 residues.

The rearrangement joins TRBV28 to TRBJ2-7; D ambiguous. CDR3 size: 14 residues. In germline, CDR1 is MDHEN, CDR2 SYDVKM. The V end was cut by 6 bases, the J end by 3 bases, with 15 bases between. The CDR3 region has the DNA TGTGCCAGCAGCCGTAATCTAGGAGTCTACGAGCAGTACTTC. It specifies CASSRNLGVYEQYF.

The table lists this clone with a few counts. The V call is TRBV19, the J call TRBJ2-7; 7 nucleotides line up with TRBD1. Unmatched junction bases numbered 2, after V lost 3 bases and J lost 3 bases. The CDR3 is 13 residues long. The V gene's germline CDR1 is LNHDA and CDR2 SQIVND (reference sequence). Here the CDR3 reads CASSIRQGYEQYF. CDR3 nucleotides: TGTGCCAGTAGTATCCGACAGGGCTACGAGCAGTACTTC.